This T cell receptor (beta chain) is from a study of CD8+CD57+ T cells in acquired aplastic anemia. The CDR3 contains 14 residues. Trimming took off 4 bases at V and 1 base at J, with 12 bases between the two ends. CDR1 SGHRS and CDR2 YFSETQ come from the germline V gene. The authors sequenced patients whose flow cytometry had shown CD8+CD57+ cell expansion. Genomic DNA provided the template from which TCR beta VDJ and CDR3 profiles were obtained. One entry per CDR3 protein results from TCRdb running MiXCR on the reads. The data contain 250,000 or so distinct CDR3 sequences, approximately 45% of them singletons. This clonotype came up many times.

Material: sorted CD4+, CD8+, or CD8+CD57+ T cells (not recorded which) from PBMCs. This TCR was recovered from a human donor with aplastic anemia. The V and J genes are TRBV5-1 and TRBJ2-7, with a tentative D call TRBD1 (6 bases). CDR3 in amino acids: CASSTTGMSYEQYF. The CDR3 nucleotides are TGCGCCAGCAGCACTACAGGGATGTCCTACGAGCAGTACTTC.